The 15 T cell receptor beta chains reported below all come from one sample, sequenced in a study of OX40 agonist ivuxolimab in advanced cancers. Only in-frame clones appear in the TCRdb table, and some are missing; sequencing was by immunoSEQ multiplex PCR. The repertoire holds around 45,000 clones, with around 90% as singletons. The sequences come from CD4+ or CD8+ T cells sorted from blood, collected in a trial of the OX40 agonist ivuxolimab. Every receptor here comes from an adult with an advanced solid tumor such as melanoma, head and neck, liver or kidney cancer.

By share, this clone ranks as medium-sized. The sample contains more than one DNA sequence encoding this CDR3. CDR3 protein: CASRSGDTDTQYF. The CDR3 coding sequence is TGTGCCAGCAGGTCCGGGGACACAGATACGCAGTATTTT. V is TRBV2 and J is TRBJ2-3; TRBD2 is a possible D gene (5 bases). With 6 bases removed from V and 2 bases from J, the gap between germline ends came to 9 bases. This CDR3 is 13 amino acids long. Germline loops: CDR1 SNHLY, CDR2 FYNNEI.

The CDR3 region has the DNA TGTGCCAGCAGCCACGGGACAGGCGGCTACACCTTC. Translated, it gives CASSHGTGGYTF. This chain joins TRBV6-5 and TRBJ1-2, with 8 bases identical to TRBD1. V lost 6 bases, J lost 8 bases, and 5 bases stayed unmatched. Per germline, CDR1 MNHEY and CDR2 SVGAGI. This CDR3 is built from 12 residues.

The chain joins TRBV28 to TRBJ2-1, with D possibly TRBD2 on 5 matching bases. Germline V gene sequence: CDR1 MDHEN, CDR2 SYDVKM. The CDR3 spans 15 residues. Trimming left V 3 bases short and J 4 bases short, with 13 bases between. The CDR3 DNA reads TGTGCCAGCAGTTTCCCAGCGGATAGATACAATGAGCAGTTCTTC. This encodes CASSFPADRYNEQFF.

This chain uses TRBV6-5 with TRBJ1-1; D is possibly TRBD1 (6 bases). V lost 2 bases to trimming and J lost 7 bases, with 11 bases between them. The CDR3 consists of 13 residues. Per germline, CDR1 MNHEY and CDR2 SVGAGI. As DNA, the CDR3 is TGTGCCAGCAGTTACGGGGGGGCCCTTGAAGCTTTCTTT. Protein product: CASSYGGALEAFF.

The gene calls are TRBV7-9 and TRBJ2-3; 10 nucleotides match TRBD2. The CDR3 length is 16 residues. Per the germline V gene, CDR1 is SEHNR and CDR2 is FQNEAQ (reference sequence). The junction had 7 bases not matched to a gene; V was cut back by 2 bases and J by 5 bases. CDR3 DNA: TGTGCCAGCAGCTTAAACAGCGGGGGGGCTCAAGATACGCAGTATTTT. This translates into CASSLNSGGAQDTQYF.

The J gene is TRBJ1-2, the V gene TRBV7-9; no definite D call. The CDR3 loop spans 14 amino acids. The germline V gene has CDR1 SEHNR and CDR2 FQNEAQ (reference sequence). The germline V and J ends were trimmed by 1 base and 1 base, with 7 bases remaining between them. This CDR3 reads CASSLVIGNYGYTF. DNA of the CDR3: TGTGCCAGCAGCTTAGTAATCGGTAACTATGGCTACACCTTC.

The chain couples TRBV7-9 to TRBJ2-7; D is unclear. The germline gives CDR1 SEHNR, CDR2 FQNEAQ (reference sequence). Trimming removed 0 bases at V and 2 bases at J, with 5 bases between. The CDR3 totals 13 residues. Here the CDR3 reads CASSLAPAYEQYV. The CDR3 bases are TGTGCCAGCAGCTTAGCCCCGGCCTACGAGCAGTACGTC.

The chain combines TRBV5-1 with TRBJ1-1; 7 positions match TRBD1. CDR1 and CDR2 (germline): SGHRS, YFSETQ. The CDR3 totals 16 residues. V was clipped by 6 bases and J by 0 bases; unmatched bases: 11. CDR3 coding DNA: TGCGCCAGCACAACCACAGGGGTTCGCATGAACACTGAAGCTTTCTTT. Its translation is CASTTTGVRMNTEAFF.

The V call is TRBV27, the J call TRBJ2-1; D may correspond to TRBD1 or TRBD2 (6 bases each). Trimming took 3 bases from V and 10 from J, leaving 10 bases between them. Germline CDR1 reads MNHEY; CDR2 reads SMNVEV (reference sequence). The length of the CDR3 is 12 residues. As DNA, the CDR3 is TGTGCCAGCAGTTTGGTCGGGGGCGAGCAGTTCTTC. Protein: CASSLVGGEQFF.

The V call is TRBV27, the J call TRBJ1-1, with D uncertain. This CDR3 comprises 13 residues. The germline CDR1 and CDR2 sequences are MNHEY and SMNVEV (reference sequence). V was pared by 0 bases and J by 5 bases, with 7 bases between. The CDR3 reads CASSLSAGTEAFF. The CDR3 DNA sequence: TGTGCCAGCAGTTTATCGGCGGGAACTGAAGCTTTCTTT.

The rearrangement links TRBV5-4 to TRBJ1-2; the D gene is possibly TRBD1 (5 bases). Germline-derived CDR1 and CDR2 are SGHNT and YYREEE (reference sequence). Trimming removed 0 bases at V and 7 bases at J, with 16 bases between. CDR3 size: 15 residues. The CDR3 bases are TGTGCCAGCAGCTTGGACAGGCAGACAACCCTTGGCTACACCTTC. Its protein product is CASSLDRQTTLGYTF.

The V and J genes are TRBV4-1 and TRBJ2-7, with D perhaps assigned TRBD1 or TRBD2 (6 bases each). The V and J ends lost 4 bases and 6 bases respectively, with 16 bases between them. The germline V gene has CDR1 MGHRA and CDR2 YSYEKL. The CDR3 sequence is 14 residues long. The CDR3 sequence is CASSPDPGASEQYF. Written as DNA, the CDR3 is TGCGCCAGCAGCCCCGACCCGGGGGCGAGCGAGCAGTACTTC.

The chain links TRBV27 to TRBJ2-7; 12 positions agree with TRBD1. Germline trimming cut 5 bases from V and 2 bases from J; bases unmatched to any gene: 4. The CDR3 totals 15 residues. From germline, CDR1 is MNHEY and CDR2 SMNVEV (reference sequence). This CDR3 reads CASSTGDRGPYEQYF. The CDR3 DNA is TGTGCCAGCAGTACGGGGGACAGGGGGCCCTACGAGCAGTACTTC.

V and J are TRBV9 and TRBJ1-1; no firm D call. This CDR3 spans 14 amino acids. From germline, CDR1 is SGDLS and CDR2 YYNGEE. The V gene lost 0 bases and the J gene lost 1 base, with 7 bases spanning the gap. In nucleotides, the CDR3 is TGTGCCAGCAGCGTAGCTCAACGGAACACTGAAGCTTTCTTT. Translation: CASSVAQRNTEAFF.

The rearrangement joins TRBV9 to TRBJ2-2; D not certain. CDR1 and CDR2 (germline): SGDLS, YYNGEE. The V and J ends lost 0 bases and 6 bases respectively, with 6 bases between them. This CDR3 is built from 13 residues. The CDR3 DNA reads TGTGCCAGCAGCGTAGGTGGGGCCGGGGAGCTGTTTTTT. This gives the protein CASSVGGAGELFF.